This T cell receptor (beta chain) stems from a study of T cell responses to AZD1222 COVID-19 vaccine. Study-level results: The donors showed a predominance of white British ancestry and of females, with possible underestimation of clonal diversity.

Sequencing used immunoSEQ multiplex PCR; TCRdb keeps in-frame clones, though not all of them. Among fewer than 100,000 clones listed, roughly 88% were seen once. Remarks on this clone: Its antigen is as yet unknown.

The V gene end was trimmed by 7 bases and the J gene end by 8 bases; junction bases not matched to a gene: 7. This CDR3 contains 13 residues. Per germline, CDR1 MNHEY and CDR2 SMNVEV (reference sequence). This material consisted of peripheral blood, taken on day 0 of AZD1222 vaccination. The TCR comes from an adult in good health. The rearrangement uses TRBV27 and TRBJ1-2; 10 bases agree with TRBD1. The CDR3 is CASTRQGARGYTF. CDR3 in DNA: TGTGCCAGCACTCGACAGGGGGCGCGGGGCTACACCTTC.